This T cell receptor (beta chain) was profiled in a study of T cell responses to AZD1222 COVID-19 vaccine. It was second doses at about 4 or about 12 weeks that were pooled. The germline CDR1 and CDR2 sequences are WNHNN and SYGVQD (reference sequence). The CDR3 has 15 amino acids. V dropped 2 bases and J dropped 8 bases, with 16 bases sitting between them. Sequencing used immunoSEQ multiplex PCR; TCRdb keeps in-frame clones, though not all of them. The table lists 98,000 or so clones, approximately 91% of them singletons. Findings and caveats of the study: Donor demographics were predominantly white British with a female majority; clonal diversity may be underestimated. Targeting of unmutated variant regions was reportedly seen in nearly half of spike-specific TCRs. Increases in Spike-specific TCR breadth and depth were seen after two AZD1222 doses.

About this clone itself: Its specificity is unknown.

The source material was peripheral blood, sampled 28 days after the second AZD1222 dose. The V call is TRBV10-1, the J call TRBJ2-1, with a weak D call TRBD2 (5 bases). The receptor's source is an adult who received the AZD1222 COVID-19 vaccine. CDR3 bases: TGCGCCAGCAGTGAGCGCCGACGGCGGGCGGATGAGCAGTTCTTC. This translates into CASSERRRRADEQFF.